The next 5 T cell receptor beta chains were all read from a single sample in a study of low-dose radiotherapy and immunotherapy resistance in tumors. Time point reported: after trial treatment. Treatment here: LDRT plus nivolumab, ipilimumab, low-dose cyclophosphamide and aspirin (RACIN trial). Alpha- and beta-chain coverage of first-strand cDNA came from TRAV- and TRBV-specific primers. Amplification, which lasted roughly 20 PCR cycles, used a constant-region primer and V-primer adapter to amplify TCRs. TCRdb analysed the reads with MiXCR anew, one entry per CDR3 protein. The data contain some 100,000 distinct CDR3 sequences, around a fifth of them singletons. The source material was PBMCs, sampled after low-dose radiotherapy plus immunotherapy. Receptors were obtained from a female donor with ovarian cancer.

This clonotype showed up many times. The gene calls are TRBV6-8 and TRBJ1-2; D possibly corresponds to TRBD1 (5 bases). Germline V gives CDR1 MNHGY, CDR2 SAAAGT. V was shortened by 2 bases and J by 8 bases, with 15 bases between the two germline ends. The CDR3 length is 14 residues. The CDR3 region is CASSYRGTPRGYTF. In nucleotides, the CDR3 is TGTGCCAGCAGTTACCGTGGGACCCCCCGGGGCTACACCTTC.

A note on this clonotype: This likely traces to a read error, being one base from a far larger clone. The rearrangement uses TRBV5-4 and TRBJ2-7, with D tentatively TRBD1 or TRBD2 (5 bases each). The germline V and J ends were trimmed by 4 bases and 7 bases, with 24 bases remaining between them. CDR3 length equals 16 residues. CDR1 SGHNT and CDR2 YYREEE come from the germline V gene (reference sequence). CDR3 sequence (DNA): TGTGCCAGCAGCCCCCGGGACGGGCGGGCCTACAATGAGCAGTACTTC. Its protein is CASSPRDGRAYNEQYF.

This clonotype has at least ten counts. The genes are TRBV5-5 and TRBJ1-4; D perhaps matches TRBD1 (6 bases). Germline-derived CDR1 and CDR2 are SGHKS and YYEKEE (reference sequence). V shed 4 bases and J shed 5 bases, with 18 bases lying between them. CDR3 length: 16 amino acids. CDR3 in amino acids: CASSAVTGQGNEKLFF. In nucleotides, the CDR3 is TGTGCCAGCAGCGCCGTGACGGGACAAGGGAATGAAAAACTGTTTTTT.

As for this clonotype: A much larger clonotype is one base distant, so this may be a read error. The chain recombines TRBV29-1 with TRBJ2-1; 9 positions match TRBD2. Germline V lookup: CDR1 SQVTM, CDR2 ANQGSEA. This CDR3 contains 15 residues. The trim removed 4 bases at V and 10 bases at J, leaving 14 bases unmatched. The CDR3 DNA reads as TGCAGCGTTGCTAAGCTAGCGGGACTGAACTACGAGCAGTTCTTC. This gives the protein CSVAKLAGLNYEQFF.

This clonotype was seen repeatedly, ten times or more. V is TRBV7-2 and J is TRBJ2-2; D is unclear. Deletions cut 1 base from V and 0 bases from J, with 6 bases between. The CDR3 runs 15 residues. Germline lookup yields CDR1 SGHTA and CDR2 FQGNSA. The CDR3 DNA follows: TGTGCCAGCAGCTTAGTGGGGTCGAACACCGGGGAGCTGTTTTTT. Amino acid sequence: CASSLVGSNTGELFF.